The sequence of this T cell receptor (beta chain) was determined in a study of T-cell reconstitution after alpha-beta-depleted transplantation in children. A note on this clonotype: The antigen remains unidentified.

V lost 4 bases and J lost 1, with 11 bases in between. The CDR3 loop spans 14 amino acids. Study-level points and caveats: There were reportedly several hundred expanded graft clones from which alpha-beta T cells came about two months after transplant. Most T-cell counts and diversity one year after the transplant came from T cells that were newly produced.

Unique molecular identifiers were incorporated when the TCRbeta library was constructed. TCRdb itself ran the PCR reads through MiXCR, one entry per CDR3 protein. The sample gives tens of thousands of distinct CDR3 sequences, 6.4% of which show up once; roughly 27% is in the top ten. The receptor comes from a child younger than two who had a stem cell transplant for acute myeloid leukemia, so the T cells may come from the graft donor. The specimen was peripheral blood, collected 60 days after TCRalphabeta/CD19-depleted stem cell transplant. The J gene is TRBJ2-7, the V gene TRBV12-3 or TRBV12-4; D gene ambiguous. CDR3 in amino acids: CASSSWTASYEQYF. CDR3 nucleotides: TGTGCCAGCAGTTCCTGGACGGCATCCTACGAGCAGTACTTC.